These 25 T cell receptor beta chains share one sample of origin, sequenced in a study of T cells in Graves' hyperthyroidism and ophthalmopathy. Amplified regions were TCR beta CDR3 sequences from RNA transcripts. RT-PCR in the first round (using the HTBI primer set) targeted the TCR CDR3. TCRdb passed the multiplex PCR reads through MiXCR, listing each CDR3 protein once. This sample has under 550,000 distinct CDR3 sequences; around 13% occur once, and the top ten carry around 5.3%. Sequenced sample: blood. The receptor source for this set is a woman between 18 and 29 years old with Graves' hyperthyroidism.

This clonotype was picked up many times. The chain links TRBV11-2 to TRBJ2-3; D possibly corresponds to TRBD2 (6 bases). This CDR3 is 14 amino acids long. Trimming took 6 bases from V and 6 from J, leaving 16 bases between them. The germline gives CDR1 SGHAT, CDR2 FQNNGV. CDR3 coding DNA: TGTGCCAGCAGGAGACGCCGGCTAGCGGATACGCAGTATTTT. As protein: CASRRRRLADTQYF.

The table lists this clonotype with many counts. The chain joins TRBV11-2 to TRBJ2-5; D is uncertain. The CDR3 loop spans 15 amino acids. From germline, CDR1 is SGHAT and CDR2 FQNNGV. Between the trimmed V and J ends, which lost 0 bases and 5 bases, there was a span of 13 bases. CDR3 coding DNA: TGTGCCAGCAGCTTAGACCCAGGCAGGTTCGAGACCCAGTACTTC. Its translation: CASSLDPGRFETQYF.

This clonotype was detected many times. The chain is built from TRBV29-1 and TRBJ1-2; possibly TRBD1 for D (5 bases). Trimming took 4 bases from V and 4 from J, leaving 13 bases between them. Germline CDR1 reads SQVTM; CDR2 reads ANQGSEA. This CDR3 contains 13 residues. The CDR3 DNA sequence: TGCAGCGTTGGGGAGGGGCGAGGCTATGGCTACACCTTC. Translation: CSVGEGRGYGYTF.

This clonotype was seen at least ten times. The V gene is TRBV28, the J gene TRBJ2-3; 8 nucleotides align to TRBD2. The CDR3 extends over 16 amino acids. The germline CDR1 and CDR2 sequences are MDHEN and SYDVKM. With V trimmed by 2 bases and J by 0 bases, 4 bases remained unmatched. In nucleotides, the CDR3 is TGTGCCAGCAGTTTACGGACTAGCCTCAGCACAGATACGCAGTATTTT. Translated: CASSLRTSLSTDTQYF.

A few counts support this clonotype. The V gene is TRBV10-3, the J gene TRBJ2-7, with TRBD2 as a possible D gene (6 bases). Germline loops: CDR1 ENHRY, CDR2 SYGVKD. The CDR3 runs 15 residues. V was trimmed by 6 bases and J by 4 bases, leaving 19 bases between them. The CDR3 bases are TGTGCCATCAGAGTTGGGGAGCATGCGGGATACGAGCAGTACTTC. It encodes CAIRVGEHAGYEQYF.

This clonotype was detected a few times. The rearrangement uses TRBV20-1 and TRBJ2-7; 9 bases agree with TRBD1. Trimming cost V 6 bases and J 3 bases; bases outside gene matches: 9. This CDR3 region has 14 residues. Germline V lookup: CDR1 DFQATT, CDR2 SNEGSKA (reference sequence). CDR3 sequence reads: CSATKGTGSYEQYF. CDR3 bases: TGCAGTGCGACTAAAGGGACAGGGAGCTACGAGCAGTACTTC.

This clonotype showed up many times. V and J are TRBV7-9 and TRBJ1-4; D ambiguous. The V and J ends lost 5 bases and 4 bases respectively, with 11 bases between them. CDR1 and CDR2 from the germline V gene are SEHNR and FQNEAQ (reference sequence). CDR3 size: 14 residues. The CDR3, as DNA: TGTGCCAGCAGCAAAGGGATTGGTAATGAAAAACTGTTTTTT. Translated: CASSKGIGNEKLFF. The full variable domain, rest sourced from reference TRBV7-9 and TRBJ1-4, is DTGVSQNPRHKITKRGQNVTFRCDPISEHNRLYWYRQTLGQGPEFLTYFQNEAQLEKSRLLSDRFSAERPKGSFSTLEIQRTEQGDSAMYLCASSKGIGNEKLFFGSGTQLSVL.

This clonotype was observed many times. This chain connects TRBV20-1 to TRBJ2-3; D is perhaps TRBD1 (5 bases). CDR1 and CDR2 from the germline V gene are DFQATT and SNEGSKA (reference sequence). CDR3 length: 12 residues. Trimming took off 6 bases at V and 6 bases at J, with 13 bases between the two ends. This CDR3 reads CSARRVADTQYF. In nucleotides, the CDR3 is TGCAGTGCCCGCAGGGTCGCGGATACGCAGTATTTT.

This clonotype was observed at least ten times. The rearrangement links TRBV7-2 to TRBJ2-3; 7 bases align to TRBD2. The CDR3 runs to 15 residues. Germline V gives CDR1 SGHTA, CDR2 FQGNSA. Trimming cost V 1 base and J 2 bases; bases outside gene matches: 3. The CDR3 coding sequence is TGTGCCAGCAGCTTAGGCGGGACTATCACAGATACGCAGTATTTT. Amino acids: CASSLGGTITDTQYF.

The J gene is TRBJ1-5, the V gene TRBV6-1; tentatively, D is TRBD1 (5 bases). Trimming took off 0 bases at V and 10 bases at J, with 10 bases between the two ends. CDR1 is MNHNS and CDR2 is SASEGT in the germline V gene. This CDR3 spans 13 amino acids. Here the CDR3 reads CASSEALRGPQHF. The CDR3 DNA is TGTGCCAGCAGTGAAGCCCTCCGGGGCCCCCAGCATTTT.

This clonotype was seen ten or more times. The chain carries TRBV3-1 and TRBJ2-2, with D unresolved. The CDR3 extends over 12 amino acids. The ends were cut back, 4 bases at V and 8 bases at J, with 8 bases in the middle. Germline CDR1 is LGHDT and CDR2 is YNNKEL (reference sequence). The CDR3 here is CASSPPGGELFF. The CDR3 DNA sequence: TGTGCCAGCAGCCCCCCGGGTGGGGAGCTGTTTTTT.

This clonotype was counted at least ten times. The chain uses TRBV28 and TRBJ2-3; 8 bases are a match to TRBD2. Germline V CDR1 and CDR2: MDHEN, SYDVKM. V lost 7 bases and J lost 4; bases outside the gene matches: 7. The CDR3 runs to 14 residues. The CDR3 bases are TGTGCCAGCACACCGGGAGGGCCGGCAGATACGCAGTATTTT. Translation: CASTPGGPADTQYF.

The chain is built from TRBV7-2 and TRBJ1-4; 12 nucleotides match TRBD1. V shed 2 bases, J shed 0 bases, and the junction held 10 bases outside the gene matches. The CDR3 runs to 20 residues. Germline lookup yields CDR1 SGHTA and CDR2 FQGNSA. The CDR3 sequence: CASSLPTSRDRGPTNEKLFF. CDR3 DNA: TGTGCCAGCAGCTTACCGACTTCCCGGGACAGGGGGCCAACTAATGAAAAACTGTTTTTT.

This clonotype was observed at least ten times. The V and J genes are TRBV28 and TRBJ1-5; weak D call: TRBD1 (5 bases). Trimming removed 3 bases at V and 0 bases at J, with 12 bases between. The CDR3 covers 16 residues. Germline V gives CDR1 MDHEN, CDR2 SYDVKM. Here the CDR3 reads CASSFRAEYSNQPQHF. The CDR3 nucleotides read TGTGCCAGCAGTTTCAGGGCAGAATATAGCAATCAGCCCCAGCATTTT.

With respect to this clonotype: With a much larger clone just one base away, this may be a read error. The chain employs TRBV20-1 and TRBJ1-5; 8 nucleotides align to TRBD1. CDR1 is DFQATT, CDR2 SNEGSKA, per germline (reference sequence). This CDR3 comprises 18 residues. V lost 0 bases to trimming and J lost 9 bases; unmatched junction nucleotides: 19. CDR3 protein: CSARDQHLRRGLYPPQHF. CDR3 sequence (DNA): TGCAGTGCTAGAGATCAACATTTGCGCAGGGGGCTTTATCCGCCCCAGCATTTT.

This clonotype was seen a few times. The DNA of the CDR3 is TGCAGTGCTAGTCCAGGGGTCGGACAGCCCCAGCATTTT. Translating it yields CSASPGVGQPQHF. The chain uses TRBV20-1 and TRBJ1-5, with D tentatively TRBD1 (6 bases). The CDR3 is 13 residues long. Per the germline V gene, CDR1 is DFQATT and CDR2 is SNEGSKA (reference sequence). Trimming took 3 bases from V and 7 from J, leaving 13 bases between them.

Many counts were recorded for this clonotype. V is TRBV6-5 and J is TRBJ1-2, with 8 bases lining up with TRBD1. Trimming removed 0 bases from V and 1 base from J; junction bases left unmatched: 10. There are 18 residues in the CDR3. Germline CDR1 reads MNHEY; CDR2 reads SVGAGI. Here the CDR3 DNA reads TGTGCCAGCAGTTACTCGATAAGGACAGGGTCGGATAACTATGGCTACACCTTC. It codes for CASSYSIRTGSDNYGYTF.

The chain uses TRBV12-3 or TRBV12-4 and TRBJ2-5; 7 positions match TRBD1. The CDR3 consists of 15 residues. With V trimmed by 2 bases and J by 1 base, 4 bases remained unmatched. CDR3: CASSLTGQFQETQYF. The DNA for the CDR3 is TGTGCCAGCAGTTTAACGGGACAGTTCCAAGAGACCCAGTACTTC.

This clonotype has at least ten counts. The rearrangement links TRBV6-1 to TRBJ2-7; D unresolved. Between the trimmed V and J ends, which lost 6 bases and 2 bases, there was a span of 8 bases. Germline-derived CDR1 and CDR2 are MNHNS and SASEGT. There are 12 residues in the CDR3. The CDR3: CASSFPPYEQYF. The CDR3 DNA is TGTGCCAGCAGCTTTCCCCCCTACGAGCAGTACTTC.

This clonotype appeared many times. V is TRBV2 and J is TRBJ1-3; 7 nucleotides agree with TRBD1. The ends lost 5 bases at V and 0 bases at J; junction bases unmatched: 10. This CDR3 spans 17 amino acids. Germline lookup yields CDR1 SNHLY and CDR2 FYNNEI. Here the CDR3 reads CASSMLGGFSSGNTIYF. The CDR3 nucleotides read TGTGCCAGCAGTATGTTAGGGGGCTTCAGCTCTGGAAACACCATATATTTT.

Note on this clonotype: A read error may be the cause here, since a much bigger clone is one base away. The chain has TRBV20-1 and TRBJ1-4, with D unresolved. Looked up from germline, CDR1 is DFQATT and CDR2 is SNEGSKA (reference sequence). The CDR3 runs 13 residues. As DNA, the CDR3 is TGCAATGCTAGTCGGACGGTGAATGAAAAACTGTTTTTT. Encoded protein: CNASRTVNEKLFF.

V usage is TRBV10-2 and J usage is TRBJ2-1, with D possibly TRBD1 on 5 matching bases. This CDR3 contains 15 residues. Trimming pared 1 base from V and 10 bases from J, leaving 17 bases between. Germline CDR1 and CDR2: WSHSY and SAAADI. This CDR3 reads CASSELSQGSREQFF. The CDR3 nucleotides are TGCGCCAGCAGTGAGTTGTCGCAGGGTTCACGCGAGCAGTTCTTC.

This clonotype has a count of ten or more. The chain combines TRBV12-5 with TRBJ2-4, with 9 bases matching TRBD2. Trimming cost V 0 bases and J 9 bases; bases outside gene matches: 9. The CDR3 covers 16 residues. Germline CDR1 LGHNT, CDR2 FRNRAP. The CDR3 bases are TGTGCTAGTGGTTTGGTAGTAGCGGCGGGAGGGGTCATTCAGTACTTC. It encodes CASGLVVAAGGVIQYF.

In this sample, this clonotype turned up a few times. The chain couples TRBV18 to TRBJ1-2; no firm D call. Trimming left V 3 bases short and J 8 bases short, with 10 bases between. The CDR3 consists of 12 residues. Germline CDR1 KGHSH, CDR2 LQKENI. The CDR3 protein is CASSPRSGGYTF. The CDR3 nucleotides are TGTGCCAGCTCACCTCGTTCGGGCGGCTACACCTTC. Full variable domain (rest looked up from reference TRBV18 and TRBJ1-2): NAGVMQNPRHLVRRRGQEARLRCSPMKGHSHVYWYRQLPEEGLKFMVYLQKENIIDESGMPKERFSAEFPKEGPSILRIQQVVRGDSAAYFCASSPRSGGYTFGSGTRLTVV.

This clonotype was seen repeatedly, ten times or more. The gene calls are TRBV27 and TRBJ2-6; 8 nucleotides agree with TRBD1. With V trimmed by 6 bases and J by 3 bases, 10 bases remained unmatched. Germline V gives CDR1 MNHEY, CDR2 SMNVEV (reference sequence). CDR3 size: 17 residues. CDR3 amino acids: CASSGQGMLGGANVLTF. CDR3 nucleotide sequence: TGTGCCAGCAGCGGACAGGGTATGTTGGGTGGGGCCAACGTCCTGACTTTC. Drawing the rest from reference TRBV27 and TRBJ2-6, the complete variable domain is EAQVTQNPRYLITVTGKKLTVTCSQNMNHEYMSWYRQDPGLGLRQIYYSMNVEVTDKGDVPEGYKVSRKEKRNFPLILESPSPNQTSLYFCASSGQGMLGGANVLTFGAGSRLTVL.